These T cell receptor beta chains were read from a single sample in a study of PD-L1 blockade in urothelial cancer. Clones were sequenced by immunoSEQ multiplex PCR, and TCRdb holds only the in-frame ones, with some missing. Of about 38,000 clones in the sample, around nine tenths were seen once. The specimen was PBMCs, collected around atezolizumab (anti-PD-L1) treatment. These receptors were collected from a man aged 55 to 69 with urothelial cancer. Each CDR3 is given with its conserved first and last residue. Fields, in order: V gene, CDR3 length, J gene, clone size, D gene, CDR3 protein, CDR3 DNA. The D gene is left open where the match is weak. Where a row states a size, it is once, few, many or the class of an expanded clone; other rows omit it.

TRBV14,15,TRBJ2-3,.,TRBD2,CASSLQLASTDTQYF,TGTGCCAGCAGCTTACAACTAGCGAGCACAGATACGCAGTATTTT
TRBV5-4,16,TRBJ2-7,.,TRBD2,CASSLVLAGGHYEQYF,TGTGCCAGCAGCTTGGTGCTAGCGGGAGGTCATTACGAGCAGTACTTC
TRBV7-8,15,TRBJ2-6,.,.,CASINGWGGANVLTF,TGTGCCAGCATTAATGGGTGGGGCGGGGCCAACGTCCTGACTTTC
TRBV30,11,TRBJ2-1,.,.,CAWLRYNEQFF,TGTGCCTGGCTTCGCTACAATGAGCAGTTCTTC
TRBV11-3,18,TRBJ2-1,few,.,CASSQIDRLNPLNNEQFF,TGTGCCAGCAGCCAGATTGACAGGCTCAACCCCCTAAACAATGAGCAGTTCTTC
TRBV5-4,13,TRBJ2-7,.,TRBD2,CASSWGTSYEQYF,TGTGCCAGCAGCTGGGGGACTAGCTACGAGCAGTACTTC
TRBV5-6,14,TRBJ2-7,.,TRBD1,CASSLAGQGAVQYF,TGTGCCAGCAGCTTGGCTGGACAGGGGGCTGTGCAGTACTTC
TRBV6-5,13,TRBJ1-2,once,TRBD1,CASSSGTDYGYTF,TGTGCCAGCAGCTCCGGGACAGACTATGGCTACACCTTC
TRBV25-1,14,TRBJ2-1,once,TRBD2,CASSEYNRPGGQFF,TGTGCCAGCAGTGAATACAACCGCCCGGGGGGGCAGTTCTTC
TRBV6-1,14,TRBJ2-5,.,TRBD1,CASTHRDRPVAQYF,TGTGCCAGCACTCACCGGGACAGGCCCGTGGCCCAGTACTTC
TRBV7-6,13,TRBJ2-7,once,TRBD2,CASSPRTSYEQYF,TGTGCCAGCAGCCCGCGGACTAGCTACGAGCAGTACTTC
TRBV6-5,13,TRBJ2-1,.,TRBD2,CASSYLGTTYRFF,TGTGCCAGCAGTTACTTAGGGACTACATACCGGTTCTTC
TRBV14,11,TRBJ1-2,few,TRBD1,CASSRTGGYTF,TGTGCCAGCAGCCGGACAGGAGGCTACACCTTC
TRBV18,14,TRBJ1-1,.,.,CASSPQRFGTEAFF,TGTGCCAGCTCACCCCAGAGGTTCGGCACTGAAGCTTTCTTT
TRBV5-1,14,TRBJ2-7,.,TRBD1,CASSVRRGTYEQYF,TGCGCCAGCAGCGTCCGCAGGGGGACCTACGAGCAGTACTTC
TRBV18,14,TRBJ2-7,once,.,CASSPPSESYEQYF,TGTGCCAGCTCACCCCCCTCGGAGTCCTACGAGCAGTACTTC
TRBV19,20,TRBJ1-5,.,TRBD1,CASSIGQGFGTFENNQPQHF,TGTGCCAGTAGTATCGGACAGGGGTTTGGGACTTTTGAGAACAATCAGCCCCAGCATTTT
TRBV21-1,15,TRBJ2-3,.,.,CASSKQEREAYTQYF,TGTGCCAGCAGCAAACAGGAGCGGGAGGCCTATACGCAGTATTTT
TRBV7-6,16,TRBJ2-3,once,TRBD2,CASSLEAGVSTDTQYF,TGTGCCAGCAGCTTAGAAGCGGGGGTTAGCACAGATACGCAGTATTTT
TRBV10-3,14,TRBJ2-1,.,TRBD2,CAIRPTSGNNEQFF,TGTGCCATCAGACCGACTAGCGGAAACAATGAGCAGTTCTTC
TRBV27,14,TRBJ2-5,.,TRBD2,CASSLRAGEETQYF,TGTGCCAGCAGTTTACGAGCGGGGGAAGAGACCCAGTACTTC
TRBV19,14,TRBJ1-3,.,TRBD1,CASRDDRAGNTIYF,TGTGCCAGTAGGGACGACAGGGCTGGAAACACCATATATTTT
TRBV7-3,16,TRBJ2-4,.,TRBD1,CASSLTGTGGGNIQYF,TGTGCCAGCAGCTTAACGGGGACAGGGGGCGGAAACATTCAGTACTTC
TRBV5-1,15,TRBJ2-7,.,.,CASSERPENWIEQYF,TGCGCCAGCAGCGAAAGGCCGGAGAATTGGATCGAGCAGTACTTC
TRBV14,16,TRBJ2-1,.,TRBD2,CASTPQPGLAAQAQFF,TGTGCCAGCACCCCCCAACCGGGACTAGCGGCACAGGCGCAGTTCTTC
TRBV5-1,15,TRBJ1-2,once,.,CASTKQQGTNYGYTF,TGCGCCAGCACCAAACAACAGGGAACTAACTATGGCTACACCTTC
TRBV7-8,14,TRBJ1-5,.,.,CASSSGQYNQPQHF,TGTGCCAGCAGCTCCGGACAATACAATCAGCCCCAGCATTTT
TRBV9,14,TRBJ2-2,.,.,CASSVGEYTGELFF,TGTGCCAGCAGCGTGGGCGAGTACACCGGGGAGCTGTTTTTT
TRBV6-1,15,TRBJ1-2,.,.,CASSDMDGIDYGYTF,TGTGCCAGCAGTGACATGGACGGGATCGACTATGGCTACACCTTC
TRBV5-6,16,TRBJ1-1,.,TRBD1,CASVRTGPPMGPEAFF,TGTGCCAGCGTTCGGACAGGACCTCCCATGGGTCCTGAAGCTTTCTTT
TRBV7-6,15,TRBJ2-2,.,TRBD2,CASSGRGGQTGELFF,TGTGCCAGCAGCGGACGCGGGGGGCAGACCGGGGAGCTGTTTTTT
TRBV18,14,TRBJ2-1,.,TRBD2,CASSPRRGLNEQFF,TGTGCCAGCTCACCTCGGCGGGGGTTGAATGAGCAGTTCTTC
TRBV27,14,TRBJ1-1,.,.,CASSTLQGLTEAFF,TGTGCCAGCAGTACCCTACAGGGTCTTACTGAAGCTTTCTTT
TRBV9,13,TRBJ2-7,.,TRBD1,CASLWTGGNEQYF,TGTGCCAGCCTTTGGACAGGGGGCAACGAGCAGTACTTC
TRBV5-6,13,TRBJ1-2,.,.,CASSPTFNYGYTF,TGTGCCAGCAGCCCGACATTTAACTATGGCTACACCTTC
TRBV19,16,TRBJ2-1,.,TRBD1,CASSTPGTGFVNEQFF,TGTGCCAGTAGTACCCCCGGGACAGGGTTCGTCAATGAGCAGTTCTTC
TRBV2,16,TRBJ2-2,.,.,CASSVLGISNTGELFF,TGTGCCAGCAGTGTCCTAGGCATTTCGAACACCGGGGAGCTGTTTTTT
TRBV6-5,14,TRBJ2-3,once,TRBD1,CASSRTGAADTQYF,TGTGCCAGCAGTAGGACAGGGGCGGCAGATACGCAGTATTTT
TRBV19,16,TRBJ1-2,once,.,CASSTIQGRENYGYTF,TGTGCCAGTAGTACTATACAGGGACGGGAAAACTATGGCTACACCTTC
TRBV6-1,14,TRBJ2-5,.,TRBD2,CASSTAGVGETQYF,TGTGCCAGCTCAACAGCGGGAGTAGGAGAGACCCAGTACTTC
TRBV18,14,TRBJ2-7,.,.,CASSPVTFSYEQYF,TGTGCCAGCTCACCAGTGACTTTCTCCTACGAGCAGTACTTC
TRBV6-6,15,TRBJ2-2,.,TRBD2,CASSYLAGGTGELFF,TGTGCCAGCAGTTACCTAGCGGGAGGGACCGGGGAGCTGTTTTTT
TRBV27,13,TRBJ1-6,.,TRBD1,CASRTGANSPLHF,TGTGCCAGCCGTACAGGGGCCAATTCACCCCTCCACTTT
TRBV29-1,14,TRBJ2-2,.,TRBD2,CSVGAGGFTGELFF,TGCAGCGTTGGGGCGGGGGGCTTCACCGGGGAGCTGTTTTTT
TRBV5-1,13,TRBJ2-5,.,TRBD1,CASSWDRAQTQYF,TGCGCCAGCAGTTGGGACAGGGCGCAGACCCAGTACTTC
TRBV19,16,TRBJ1-6,.,.,CASSIGVRYDDSPLHF,TGTGCCAGTAGTATAGGGGTGAGGTACGACGATTCACCCCTCCACTTT